This T cell receptor (beta chain) was captured by sequencing in a study of cytomegalovirus exposure and HLA in healthy donors listed by TCRdb under 2017. Study-wide context: According to a later analysis, one platform produced both the 120 validation repertoires and the approximately 600 repertoires of the first cohort. The aim of the study was to test whether cataloging public T cell receptors could identify signatures of past pathogen exposure. Along with the roughly 670-subject first cohort, a separate validation cohort of about 110 different subjects was used. To predict cytomegalovirus infection status, the study combined high-throughput TCR immunosequencing, statistical association of individual TCRs with disease status, and machine learning.

The donors were included in the validation cohort of some 120 subjects, a group kept apart from the roughly 690-subject first cohort. Overall results and qualifications from the work: The validation cohort had no HLA typing available for a later analysis, so co-occurrence within that cohort was assessed over all 120 or so repertoires. Most TCR sequences were seen in very few donors, while some public TCRs were found in many individuals. A few of the identified cytomegalovirus-associated TCR beta chains were confirmed in vitro to be specific for cytomegalovirus antigens. Cytomegalovirus status was reported to be diagnosed by the classifier with high specificity and sensitivity in both the original and validation cohorts. In a later analysis, TCRs clustered in the first cohort were found to also tend to co-occur in the 120 or so validation repertoires, with 94% of cluster scores above 0. In the study, roughly 160 TCR beta chains were listed as associated with cytomegalovirus. The authors suggested that the approach could potentially be generalized to other disease states and immunological phenotypes.

Library generation was performed with the immunoSEQ multiplex PCR assay. The paper's processing steps were these. A statistical classification framework was developed to diagnose cytomegalovirus status using the catalog of TCR beta chain sequences. Held by TCRdb, this immuneACCESS table contains in-frame sequences only and omits some clones. Under half of the omission traces to an unresolved V gene where checked; the cause of the rest is unknown. The V and J calls and clone size are taken from that table; D and trimming were inferred from the DNA. Counted in this sample were about 200,000 clones; about 86% of them appeared once. Jointly, the top ten make up roughly 3% of the sample. CDR1 and CDR2 are read off the germline V gene as MNHNS and SASEGT. The cysteine opens and the phenylalanine closes a CDR3 of 16 amino acids. Solely the CDR3 DNA is kept, with 48 bases framed from the first base. Trimming takes 0 bases from V and 1 base from J, and the germline ends sit 10 bases apart.

Notes on this clone: Its target antigen remains unknown. The record has no base qualities; no much larger clone is one base away.

The receptor chain draws on TRBV6-1 and TRBJ1-5; the D gene lacks a confident call. The sequencing sample was made of PBMCs. This TCR was recovered from a woman between 18 and 29 years old in good health and CMV-seronegative. The CDR3: CASSEARSYSNQPQHF. The DNA sequence is TGTGCCAGCAGTGAAGCGCGCTCGTACAGCAATCAGCCCCAGCATTTT.